This T cell receptor beta chain was recorded in a study of radiation and T cells in renal cell carcinoma. Method: immunoSEQ multiplex PCR; TCRdb's copy keeps in-frame clones and lacks some. The sample records 150,000 or so clones, approximately 90% being singletons. Stated time point: baseline pretreatment blood. Treatment described: 15 Gy SBRT to primary tumor, nephrectomy 4 weeks later. Radiation-treated patients gave blood at baseline, week 2 and week 4. The ends were cut back, 4 bases at V and 2 bases at J, with 10 bases in the middle. The CDR3 covers 14 residues. The germline V gene encodes CDR1 LGHNA and CDR2 YSLEER.

The receptor was isolated from a woman between 45 and 60 years old with renal cell carcinoma. This chain joins TRBV4-3 and TRBJ2-3; D possibly corresponds to TRBD1 (6 bases). This specimen was blood, taken from a patient whose treatment included radiotherapy and nephrectomy. Written as DNA, the CDR3 is TGCGCCAGCAGCCTGGACAGCAACACAGATACGCAGTATTTT. Translation gives CASSLDSNTDTQYF.